The 10 T cell receptor beta chains below come from one sample, sequenced in a study of cytomegalovirus exposure and HLA in healthy donors. Primers included in the PCR were 60 Vbeta and 13 Jbeta primers. TCRdb's copy holds only in-frame clones and misses some; the assay was immunoSEQ multiplex PCR. The table records roughly 79,000 clones, 74% of them present only once. Specimen: PBMCs. The receptors come from a woman aged 50 to 60 in good health and CMV-seropositive.

This clone was detected a few times. The chain is built from TRBV6-5 and TRBJ1-5; 8 nucleotides line up with TRBD1. Losses at the gene ends were 6 bases for V and 4 bases for J; bases not matched to a gene: 8. The CDR3 has 15 amino acids. Germline CDR1 reads MNHEY; CDR2 reads SVGAGI. CDR3 amino acids: CASSPRGLGNQPQHF. Here the CDR3 DNA reads TGTGCCAGCAGCCCCAGGGGGCTGGGGAATCAGCCCCAGCATTTT.

The chain has TRBV5-1 and TRBJ2-5; TRBD2 agrees at 11 bases. Germline lookup yields CDR1 SGHRS and CDR2 YFSETQ. V was clipped by 0 bases and J by 5 bases; unmatched bases: 0. There are 14 residues in the CDR3. CDR3 in amino acids: CASSLGLAGETQYF. The CDR3 DNA reads TGCGCCAGCAGCTTGGGACTAGCGGGGGAGACCCAGTACTTC.

The chain joins TRBV5-1 to TRBJ2-2, with 7 bases aligning to TRBD1. V shed 4 bases and J 6 bases; nucleotides not matched to a gene: 6. The CDR3 is made up of 14 amino acids. The germline gives CDR1 SGHRS, CDR2 YFSETQ. CDR3 nucleotides: TGCGCCAGCAGCGACCGCCAGGGGGCCGGGGAGCTGTTTTTT. It encodes CASSDRQGAGELFF.

This chain links TRBV7-8 with TRBJ2-5; 8 bases fit TRBD2. The CDR3 spans 18 residues. The germline V gene encodes CDR1 SGHVS and CDR2 FQNEAQ. V trimming: 5 bases; J trimming: 5 bases; junction bases outside the gene matches: 19. The CDR3 coding sequence is TGTGCCAGCAGCCTTAAGGGGGGCGGGAGGAAAGATGCGGAGACCCAGTACTTC. Translated: CASSLKGGGRKDAETQYF.

The chain is built from TRBV6-1 and TRBJ2-7; 8 bases align to TRBD1. V dropped 4 bases and J dropped 3; count of bases not matched to a gene: 8. Germline V lookup: CDR1 MNHNS, CDR2 SASEGT. The CDR3 covers 15 residues. CDR3 amino acids: CASSGGGTGDYEQYF. DNA of the CDR3: TGTGCCAGCAGTGGAGGGGGGACAGGAGACTACGAGCAGTACTTC.

This clone was observed a few times. The V and J genes are TRBV28 and TRBJ1-1; 7 bases line up with TRBD1. J gave up 4 bases and V 5 bases, and 4 bases lay outside the gene matches. The CDR3 has 13 residues. In germline, CDR1 is MDHEN, CDR2 SYDVKM. This CDR3 is CASSRTGATEAFF. The CDR3 nucleotides are TGTGCCAGCAGTCGGACAGGCGCCACTGAAGCTTTCTTT.

To note about this clone: The sample holds other DNA sequences that translate to the same CDR3. This chain joins TRBV25-1 and TRBJ1-1, with D possibly matching TRBD1 (5 bases). The CDR3 covers 12 residues. Germline assignment: CDR1 MGHDK and CDR2 SYGVNS. V was pared by 6 bases and J by 0 bases, with 5 bases between. In DNA form, the CDR3 reads TGTGCCAGCAGGGGGCTGAACACTGAAGCTTTCTTT. It yields the protein CASRGLNTEAFF.

This clone has a handful of counts. The rearrangement joins TRBV9 to TRBJ1-1; D ambiguous. This CDR3 contains 14 residues. The germline V gene encodes CDR1 SGDLS and CDR2 YYNGEE. V lost 0 bases, J lost 4 bases, and 10 bases lay in between. The CDR3 here is CASSVGAAGTEAFF. The CDR3 nucleotides read TGTGCCAGCAGCGTAGGGGCCGCAGGCACTGAAGCTTTCTTT.

V gene TRBV28 combines with J gene TRBJ1-2; unclear D gene. This CDR3 spans 13 amino acids. The germline gives CDR1 MDHEN, CDR2 SYDVKM. V was cut by 6 bases and J by 3 bases, with 11 bases left in between. The CDR3 DNA is TGTGCCAGCAGAAGGGAGGGAGACTATGGCTACACCTTC. Translated: CASRREGDYGYTF.

This sequence joins TRBV29-1 and TRBJ2-2; 10 nucleotides match TRBD2. The V gene's germline CDR1 is SQVTM and CDR2 ANQGSEA. With 2 bases clipped from V and 6 bases from J, the junction kept 3 bases outside the gene matches. This CDR3 contains 14 residues. The CDR3 nucleotides are TGCAGCGTTGAACTAGCGGGAGTTCCCGGGGAGCTGTTTTTT. It yields the protein CSVELAGVPGELFF.